The 30 T cell receptor beta chains presented below share a single source sample, sequenced in a study of blood T cell repertoires in COVID-19. Data came from immunoSEQ multiplex PCR; TCRdb stores just in-frame clones and leaves some out. The profile shows 25,000 to 35,000 clones, less than 85% of them singletons. The specimen sequenced was peripheral blood. The receptors stem from a man aged 80 or over with active or convalescent COVID-19.

The rearrangement links TRBV5-4 to TRBJ2-7, with a possible D match to TRBD1 (5 bases). From germline, CDR1 is SGHNT and CDR2 YYREEE (reference sequence). The CDR3 runs to 12 residues. Trimming left V 1 base short and J 6 bases short, with 8 bases between. The CDR3 loop is CASSLLGAEQYF. CDR3 DNA: TGTGCCAGCAGCTTGCTTGGGGCCGAGCAGTACTTC.

The chain couples TRBV28 to TRBJ2-7; no reliable D call. The CDR3 totals 11 residues. CDR1 is MDHEN and CDR2 is SYDVKM in the germline V gene. Trimming took 6 bases from V and 4 from J, leaving 7 bases between them. CDR3: CASSSYYEQYF. CDR3 in DNA: TGTGCCAGCAGCTCCTATTACGAGCAGTACTTC.

The chain employs TRBV5-1 and TRBJ1-2; TRBD1 is a possible D gene (6 bases). The V gene lost 1 base and the J gene lost 2 bases, with 6 bases spanning the gap. The CDR3 contains 13 residues. CDR1 is SGHRS, CDR2 YFSETQ, per germline. The DNA of the CDR3 is TGCGCCAGCAGCTTGAGGGGGAACTATGGCTACACCTTC. Translating it yields CASSLRGNYGYTF.

This clone was seen a handful of times. The chain has TRBV5-6 and TRBJ1-4; D gene uncertain. The CDR3 has 15 amino acids. V dropped 0 bases and J dropped 7 bases, with 13 bases sitting between them. The germline V gene has CDR1 SGHDT and CDR2 YYEEEE. CDR3 coding DNA: TGTGCCAGCAGCTTGGGCCGTTTAGTCGGTGAAAAACTGTTTTTT. Its protein product is CASSLGRLVGEKLFF.

This chain connects TRBV6-5 to TRBJ2-7; D is ambiguous. The CDR3 consists of 13 residues. Germline V lookup: CDR1 MNHEY, CDR2 SVGAGI. Trimming left V 3 bases short and J 3 bases short, with 9 bases between. CDR3 DNA sequence: TGTGCCAGCAGTTATGGAGAACTCTACGAGCAGTACTTC. Translating it yields CASSYGELYEQYF.

The chain uses TRBV19 and TRBJ2-1, with 9 bases that match TRBD2. The CDR3 runs 14 residues. Germline V gene sequence: CDR1 LNHDA, CDR2 SQIVND (reference sequence). J lost 9 bases, V lost 8 bases, and 11 bases had no gene match. The CDR3 DNA follows: TGTGCCAGTTCCCTAGGGACTAGCCTTTTTGAGCAGTTCTTC. The encoded protein is CASSLGTSLFEQFF.

The chain uses TRBV6-5 and TRBJ1-2, with D possibly matching TRBD1 (6 bases). With 7 bases removed from V and 4 bases from J, the gap between germline ends came to 13 bases. CDR3 length equals 13 residues. Per germline, CDR1 MNHEY and CDR2 SVGAGI. This chain's CDR3 is CASTPGHSYGYTF. The CDR3, as DNA: TGTGCCAGCACTCCGGGACACAGCTATGGCTACACCTTC.

The chain is built from TRBV18 and TRBJ1-5, with TRBD1 identical over 7 bases. V dropped 1 base and J dropped 0; count of bases not matched to a gene: 3. Per the germline V gene, CDR1 is KGHSH and CDR2 is LQKENI. The CDR3 totals 16 residues. The CDR3 is CASSPLRGDSNQPQHF. Written as DNA, the CDR3 is TGTGCCAGCTCACCACTCAGGGGGGATAGCAATCAGCCCCAGCATTTT.

The CDR3, as DNA: TGTGCCAGCTCACCAGGACTAGCGGCCGGATCTAACAATGAGCAGTTCTTC. Translated, it gives CASSPGLAAGSNNEQFF. The chain links TRBV18 to TRBJ2-1, with 10 bases lining up with TRBD2. The germline V gene has CDR1 KGHSH and CDR2 LQKENI. The CDR3 is 17 residues long. Trimming took 2 bases from V and 5 from J; bases not matched to a gene: 9. Complete variable domain (other parts from reference TRBV18 and TRBJ2-1): NAGVMQNPRHLVRRRGQEARLRCSPMKGHSHVYWYRQLPEEGLKFMVYLQKENIIDESGMPKERFSAEFPKEGPSILRIQQVVRGDSAAYFCASSPGLAAGSNNEQFFGPGTRLTVL.

V gene TRBV7-4 combines with J gene TRBJ2-7; no clear D. This CDR3 spans 15 amino acids. Germline V gene data show CDR1 as SGHVT and CDR2 as SQSDAQ. V shed 11 bases and J shed 4 bases, with 24 bases lying between them. DNA of the CDR3: TGTGCCGATCACTTCACTGGCGGAAACGGTTACGAGCAGTACTTC. Translated: CADHFTGGNGYEQYF.

The chain has TRBV3-1 (or the pseudogene TRBV3-2) and TRBJ2-5; 7 bases line up with TRBD2. The ends lost 4 bases at V and 4 bases at J; junction bases unmatched: 3. CDR1 LGHDT and CDR2 YNNKEL come from the germline V gene (reference sequence). The CDR3 is made up of 13 amino acids. CDR3 nucleotides: TGTGCCAGCAGCCTTGGACTAGGAGAGACCCAGTACTTC. It yields the protein CASSLGLGETQYF.

The chain combines TRBV7-8 with TRBJ2-2, with D perhaps matching TRBD1 (6 bases). Trimming took 4 bases from V and 6 from J, leaving 12 bases between them. There are 14 residues in the CDR3. Germline assignment: CDR1 SGHVS and CDR2 FQNEAQ. CDR3 coding DNA: TGTGCCAGCAGCTACACCGGACAGCCCGGGGAGCTGTTTTTT. It codes for CASSYTGQPGELFF.

This clone occurred once. J is TRBJ2-1 and V is TRBV3-1 (or the pseudogene TRBV3-2); possibly TRBD1 for D (6 bases). Per the germline V gene, CDR1 is LGHDT and CDR2 is YNNKEL (reference sequence). V lost 11 bases to trimming and J lost 5 bases, with 13 bases between them. CDR3 length: 12 amino acids. CDR3 region: CAVGGYNNEQFF. As DNA, the CDR3 is TGTGCCGTAGGGGGATACAACAATGAGCAGTTCTTC.

The chain carries TRBV7-9 and TRBJ1-2, with unresolved D. Germline V CDR1 and CDR2: SEHNR, FQNEAQ (reference sequence). The CDR3 has 14 residues. V lost 4 bases and J 4 bases, leaving 13 bases between the germline ends. CDR3 bases: TGTGCCAGCAGCTCAGTCAGCGGGAGCTATGGCTACACCTTC. This codes for CASSSVSGSYGYTF.

CDR3 region: CASSDPGGYYGYTF. The CDR3 DNA follows: TGCGCCAGCAGCGACCCAGGGGGCTACTATGGCTACACCTTC. The chain uses TRBV5-1 and TRBJ1-2, with 8 bases fitting TRBD1. The V gene's germline CDR1 is SGHRS and CDR2 YFSETQ. The CDR3 extends over 14 amino acids. V lost 4 bases, J lost 3 bases, and 5 bases stayed unmatched.

The chain joins TRBV2 to TRBJ2-5; the match to TRBD1 covers 7 bases. The ends lost 6 bases at V and 4 bases at J; junction bases unmatched: 5. The CDR3 contains 13 residues. Germline values: CDR1 SNHLY, CDR2 FYNNEI. Here the CDR3 DNA reads TGTGCCAGCAGAGCTACAGGGGTAGAGACCCAGTACTTC. It specifies CASRATGVETQYF.

This clone was recorded once. The chain combines TRBV29-1 with TRBJ2-5; 16 bases match TRBD2. Germline CDR1 SQVTM, CDR2 ANQGSEA. The CDR3 runs to 17 residues. The J segment lost 1 base and the V segment lost 6 bases, leaving 8 bases of the junction unmatched. DNA for the CDR3: TGCAGCGTCGCGGGACTAGCGGGAGGGGGTACCCAAGAGACCCAGTACTTC. This sequence encodes CSVAGLAGGGTQETQYF.

The chain carries TRBV11-2 and TRBJ1-4; no clear D gene. V lost 5 bases and J 10 bases, leaving 14 bases between the germline ends. Germline V lookup: CDR1 SGHAT, CDR2 FQNNGV. The CDR3 covers 13 residues. The chain's CDR3 is CASSPLGQRKLFF. The CDR3 coding sequence is TGTGCCAGCAGCCCACTTGGGCAAAGAAAACTGTTTTTT.

The chain recombines TRBV4-1 with TRBJ2-7; 10 bases agree with TRBD2. The CDR3 is made up of 18 amino acids. Germline V gene lookup returns CDR1 MGHRA and CDR2 YSYEKL. After removal of 1 base from V and 3 bases from J, the junction contained 12 bases not matched to a gene. CDR3 nucleotides: TGCGCCAGCAGCCAAGGACCCCCCGGGACTAGCGCTAACTACGAGCAGTACTTC. Translating it yields CASSQGPPGTSANYEQYF.

V gene TRBV24-1 combines with J gene TRBJ2-1, with 8 bases aligning to TRBD2. Unmatched junction bases numbered 8, after V lost 7 bases and J lost 7 bases. This CDR3 is built from 14 residues. CDR1 and CDR2 from the germline V gene are KGHDR and SFDVKD. The CDR3 bases are TGTGCCACCAGAGGAGCGGGAGTCGGAAATGAGCAGTTCTTC. As protein: CATRGAGVGNEQFF.

This chain links TRBV14 with TRBJ2-5; 16 bases line up with TRBD2. V trimming: 5 bases; J trimming: 3 bases; junction bases outside the gene matches: 3. Looked up from germline, CDR1 is SGHDN and CDR2 is FVKESK. The CDR3 loop spans 16 amino acids. The CDR3 region is CASSLGLAGGEETQYF. The DNA of the CDR3 is TGTGCCAGCAGCTTGGGACTAGCGGGAGGGGAAGAGACCCAGTACTTC.

The J gene is TRBJ1-2, the V gene TRBV7-2; possibly TRBD1 for D (5 bases). Germline lookup yields CDR1 SGHTA and CDR2 FQGNSA. V was trimmed by 5 bases and J by 3 bases, leaving 16 bases between them. The CDR3 contains 15 residues. CDR3 nucleotides: TGTGCCAGCAGCCCACACGGGGGGAAGGACTATGGCTACACCTTC. Protein: CASSPHGGKDYGYTF.

This chain connects TRBV5-4 to TRBJ1-1; maybe TRBD1 (6 bases). V lost 3 bases and J 5 bases, leaving 11 bases between the germline ends. Per germline, CDR1 SGHNT and CDR2 YYREEE (reference sequence). This CDR3 region has 13 residues. Written as DNA, the CDR3 is TGTGCCAGCAGCTGGGGGGGGCCAACTGAAGCTTTCTTT. It codes for CASSWGGPTEAFF.

This clone was picked up a small number of times. The chain employs TRBV25-1 and TRBJ2-4, with 7 bases matching TRBD1. Germline V gene data show CDR1 as MGHDK and CDR2 as SYGVNS. The CDR3 has 13 amino acids. The ends lost 7 bases at V and 9 bases at J; junction bases unmatched: 9. The CDR3 here is CASKGGGGSIQYF. The CDR3 DNA follows: TGTGCCAGCAAAGGGGGCGGCGGTAGCATTCAGTACTTC.

The gene calls are TRBV7-9 and TRBJ2-3, with 7 bases lining up with TRBD1. V trimming: 7 bases; J trimming: 5 bases; junction bases outside the gene matches: 12. Germline V gives CDR1 SEHNR, CDR2 FQNEAQ (reference sequence). The CDR3 extends over 15 amino acids. CDR3 DNA: TGTGCCAGCACACCGACTGAGGGGGCTGGAGATACGCAGTATTTT. Its protein is CASTPTEGAGDTQYF.

The rearrangement uses TRBV19 and TRBJ2-5; D possibly corresponds to TRBD2 (5 bases). Trimming took 6 bases from V and 3 from J, leaving 17 bases between them. From germline, CDR1 is LNHDA and CDR2 SQIVND (reference sequence). The CDR3 is 15 residues long. DNA for the CDR3: TGTGCCAGTAGAGGCCCTACTAGAGGAGAAGAGACCCAGTACTTC. Translating it yields CASRGPTRGEETQYF.

The chain joins TRBV6-2 or TRBV6-3 to TRBJ2-2, with 7 nucleotides matching TRBD2. Unmatched junction bases numbered 9, after V lost 2 bases and J lost 6 bases. The CDR3 is 16 amino acids. CDR1 MNHEY and CDR2 SVGEGT come from the germline V gene. The CDR3 region is CASSYHIRGGAGELFF. CDR3 DNA sequence: TGTGCCAGCAGTTACCATATTCGGGGAGGGGCCGGGGAGCTGTTTTTT.

The gene calls are TRBV5-1 and TRBJ1-1, with TRBD1 identical over 7 bases. Per germline, CDR1 SGHRS and CDR2 YFSETQ. Losses at the gene ends were 1 base for V and 5 bases for J; bases not matched to a gene: 8. The CDR3 covers 15 residues. CDR3 in DNA: TGCGCCAGCAGCTTGAATGGACAGGTCGATACTGAAGCTTTCTTT. It specifies CASSLNGQVDTEAFF.

The chain couples TRBV3-1 (or the pseudogene TRBV3-2) to TRBJ2-7; a weak D match, TRBD1 (5 bases). There are 16 residues in the CDR3. Trimming cost V 4 bases and J 7 bases, with 23 bases left between them. The germline CDR1 and CDR2 sequences are LGHDT and YNNKEL (reference sequence). CDR3 DNA sequence: TGTGCCAGCAGCCCTGGAAGGGGCCCCAGGGCGCGAGAGCAGTACTTC. Amino acid sequence: CASSPGRGPRAREQYF.

The chain combines TRBV2 with TRBJ1-4, with D possibly being TRBD1 (5 bases). This CDR3 is 16 amino acids long. Per the germline V gene, CDR1 is SNHLY and CDR2 is FYNNEI. V shed 0 bases and J shed 7 bases, with 15 bases lying between them. CDR3 nucleotides: TGTGCCAGCAGTGAAGCGCTTCAGGGTCCGGGTGAAAAACTGTTTTTT. Translating it yields CASSEALQGPGEKLFF.